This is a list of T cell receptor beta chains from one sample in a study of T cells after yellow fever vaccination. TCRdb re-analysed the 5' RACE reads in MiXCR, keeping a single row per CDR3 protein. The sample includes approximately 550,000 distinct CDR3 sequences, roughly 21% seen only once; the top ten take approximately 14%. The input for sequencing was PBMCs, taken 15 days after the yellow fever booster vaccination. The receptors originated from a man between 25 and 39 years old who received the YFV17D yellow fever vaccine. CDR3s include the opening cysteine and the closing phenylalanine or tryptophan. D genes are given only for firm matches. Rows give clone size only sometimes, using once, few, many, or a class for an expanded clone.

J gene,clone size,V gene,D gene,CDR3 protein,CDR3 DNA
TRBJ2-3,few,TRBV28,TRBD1,CASSGTGGGDTQYF,TGTGCCAGCAGTGGGACAGGGGGCGGAGATACGCAGTATTTT
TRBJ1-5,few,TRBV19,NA,CASNRQRNQPQHF,TGTGCCAGTAATAGACAGCGCAATCAGCCCCAGCATTTT
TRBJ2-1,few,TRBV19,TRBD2,CASTPTSGRFNEQFF,TGTGCCAGTACCCCCACTAGCGGGAGGTTCAATGAGCAGTTCTTC
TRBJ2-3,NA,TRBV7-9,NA,CADTSGGTDTQYF,TGTGCCGACACTAGTGGGGGCACAGATACGCAGTATTTT
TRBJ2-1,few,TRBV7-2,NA,CASTYQGNEQFF,TGTGCCAGCACCTATCAGGGTAATGAGCAGTTCTTC
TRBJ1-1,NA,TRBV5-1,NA,CASRWKTPGHSNTEAFF,TGCGCCAGCAGGTGGAAGACTCCGGGACACTCGAACACTGAAGCTTTCTTT
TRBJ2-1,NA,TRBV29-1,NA,CSVEEREPEQFF,TGCAGCGTTGAAGAGCGTGAGCCGGAGCAGTTCTTC
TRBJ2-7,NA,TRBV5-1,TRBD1,CASSSTGGVYEQYF,TGCGCCAGCAGTTCGACAGGGGGTGTCTACGAGCAGTACTTC
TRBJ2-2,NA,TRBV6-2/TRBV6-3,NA,CASSSARTNTGELFF,TGTGCCAGCAGTTCGGCAAGGACGAACACCGGGGAGCTGTTTTTT
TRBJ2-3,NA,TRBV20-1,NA,CSARDTRGGKDTQYF,TGCAGTGCTAGAGATACGAGGGGGGGTAAGGATACGCAGTATTTT